This T cell receptor beta chain stems from a study of regulatory dendritic cells for organ transplantation. Study results and caveats: Between individuals, the alloreactive memory CD8+ T cell pool differed considerably. Memory CD8+ clonal expansion seemed more limited with regulatory than mature dendritic cells.

Measured with immunoSEQ multiplex PCR; TCRdb has only the in-frame clones, and not every one. Of 20,000 to 25,000 clones in the sample, 74% are singletons; the top ten hold 0.75% to 0.95%. To note about this clone: The antigen remains unidentified.

Memory T cells were CD45RO+, naive were CD45RA+, sorted by FACS. The receptor's source is a human donor in good health. Sequenced material: memory CD4+ T cells from blood. Subset in this sample: CD45RO+ memory T cells.

In nucleotides, the CDR3 is TGTGCCAGCAGCTTGGTTGGGGGGGGGCCATCCTACAATGAGCAGTTCTTC. This sequence encodes CASSLVGGGPSYNEQFF. The V and J genes are TRBV5-4 and TRBJ2-1; tentative D call: TRBD2 (7 bases). V lost 0 bases and J lost 1, with 14 bases in between. Germline CDR1 SGHNT, CDR2 YYREEE (reference sequence). CDR3 length: 17 residues. Filled out from reference TRBV5-4 and TRBJ2-1, the complete variable domain reads ETGVTQSPTHLIKTRGQQVTLRCSSQSGHNTVSWYQQALGQGPQFIFQYYREEENGRGNFPPRFSGLQFPNYSSELNVNALELDDSALYLCASSLVGGGPSYNEQFFGPGTRLTVL.